These T cell receptor beta chains were read from a single sample in a study of beta chain features in type 1 diabetes. Sequenced by immunoSEQ multiplex PCR; TCRdb stores in-frame clones only, minus some. The repertoire holds around 340,000 clones, with 8% as singletons. The source material was central memory CD4+ T cells from blood. These receptors originate from a young woman in good health. CDR3s include the opening cysteine and the closing phenylalanine or tryptophan. The D gene is left open where the match is weak. Some rows have no size entry. The others give once, few or many, or a class for an expanded clone.

>TRBD2|NA|TRBJ2-1|TRBV27
TGTGCCAGCAGTCCTCGGACTAGCGGGAGGGGCAATGAGCAGTTCTTC
CASSPRTSGRGNEQFF
>NA|NA|TRBJ1-2|TRBV4-2
TGTGCCAGCAGCCAAGATCAAGAGGGATCCTATGGCTACACCTTC
CASSQDQEGSYGYTF
>NA|NA|TRBJ1-1|TRBV11-2
TGTGCCAGCAGCCTTCATACTCGGACTGAAGCTTTCTTT
CASSLHTRTEAFF
>NA|many|TRBJ2-5|TRBV15
TGTGCCACCAGCAGACAACAGGGAGTGGTGGAGACCCAGTACTTC
CATSRQQGVVETQYF
>NA|few|TRBJ1-2|TRBV15
TGTGCCACCAGCAGAGATCTTACCTATGGCTACACCTTC
CATSRDLTYGYTF
>TRBD2|few|TRBJ2-3|TRBV28
TGTGCCAGCAGTTTCGTAGCGGGAGGGCTGAGAGGGCAGTATTTT
CASSFVAGGLRGQYF
>TRBD2|many|TRBJ2-1|TRBV28
TGTGCCAGCAGTTATAGCGGGAGTGGGATTAATGAGCAGTTCTTC
CASSYSGSGINEQFF
>TRBD2|NA|TRBJ2-1|TRBV7-9
TGTGCCAGCAGCGACTGGACTAGCGTCAACAATGAGCAGTTCTTC
CASSDWTSVNNEQFF
>NA|NA|TRBJ2-6|TRBV5-1
TGCGCCAGCAGCTTGGGTTCTGGCAGCTCTGGGGCCAACGTCCTGACTTTC
CASSLGSGSSGANVLTF
>TRBD2|NA|TRBJ2-3|TRBV19
TGTGCCAGTAATGGGGGGGCAGATACGCAGTATTTT
CASNGGADTQYF
>NA|NA|TRBJ1-2|TRBV4-1
TGCGCCAGCAGTCTCAGTTTCCGGGAACCTAACTATGGCTACACCTTC
CASSLSFREPNYGYTF
>NA|NA|TRBJ1-3|TRBV7-2
TGTGCCAGCAGCCTCAGGGGCGGTGGAAACACCATATATTTT
CASSLRGGGNTIYF
>TRBD2|NA|TRBJ2-7|TRBV6-1
TGTGCCAGCAGAGTAGCGGGAGCCCCGGGCGAGCAGTACTTC
CASRVAGAPGEQYF
>NA|NA|TRBJ2-7|TRBV28
TGTGCCAGCAGTAGGGGGGCGGCGGGGTTCGAGCAGTACTTC
CASSRGAAGFEQYF
>NA|NA|TRBJ2-7|TRBV7-2
TGTGCCAGCAGCCTCAGTCGGGAGCAGTACTTC
CASSLSREQYF
>TRBD1|few|TRBJ2-5|TRBV6-1
TGTGCCAGCAGGGGAGGACAGGGAAGGGAGACCCAGTACTTC
CASRGGQGRETQYF
>TRBD1|NA|TRBJ2-5|TRBV18
TGTGCCAGCTCACCAAGGGGACAGGCGGGAGAGACCCAGTACTTC
CASSPRGQAGETQYF
>TRBD1|NA|TRBJ1-2|TRBV12-5
TGTGCTAGTGGGGGGACAGCGAACTATGGCTACACCTTC
CASGGTANYGYTF
>TRBD1|few|TRBJ2-7|TRBV27
TGTGCCAGCAGTTGGGGACAGGGGAGGTCCTACGAGCAGTACTTC
CASSWGQGRSYEQYF
>NA|few|TRBJ2-7|TRBV5-1
TGCGCCAGCAGCCCTCCCCGTGGAGAGGGGACCTACGAGCAGTACTTC
CASSPPRGEGTYEQYF
>NA|NA|TRBJ2-7|TRBV18
TGTGCCAGCTCACCATCGTACGGGACCTACGAGCAGTACTTC
CASSPSYGTYEQYF
>NA|few|TRBJ2-5|TRBV19
TGTGCCAGTAGTATATCGCGGGAAGAGACCCAGTACTTC
CASSISREETQYF
>NA|NA|TRBJ2-3|TRBV4-2
TGTGCCAGCAGCAGGGCAGGGGAAGATACGCAGTATTTT
CASSRAGEDTQYF
>NA|few|TRBJ2-7|TRBV5-4
TGTGCCAGCAGCACAAGCGACAGGCCCTACGAGCAGTACTTC
CASSTSDRPYEQYF
>TRBD2|few|TRBJ2-3|TRBV27
TGTGCCAGCAGCCTGGGGGGGGGCACAGATACGCAGTATTTT
CASSLGGGTDTQYF
>NA|few|TRBJ2-1|TRBV28
TGTGCCAGCAAGAGCAACATGGAATTCAATGAGCAGTTCTTC
CASKSNMEFNEQFF
>NA|few|TRBJ2-7|TRBV19
TGTGCCAGTAGTGAGGGTTGGAGCTCCTACGAGCAGTACTTC
CASSEGWSSYEQYF
>NA|few|TRBJ1-2|TRBV6-1
TGTGCCAGCACAGGCAGGAGATACTATGGCTACACCTTC
CASTGRRYYGYTF
>TRBD2|NA|TRBJ2-5|TRBV4-2
TGTGCCAGCAGCCCAACTGGGCCTAGCGGGAAAGGTGGGGAGACCCAGTACTTC
CASSPTGPSGKGGETQYF
>TRBD2|NA|TRBJ2-5|TRBV7-2
TGTGCCAGCAGCTTAGGGGTCACTAGCGAAGGGGAGACCCAGTACTTC
CASSLGVTSEGETQYF
>NA|few|TRBJ2-5|TRBV5-4
TGTGCCAGCAGCTTGGACAGGGAGACCCAGTACTTC
CASSLDRETQYF
>NA|NA|TRBJ2-5|TRBV18
TGTGCCAGCTCCGCAGCTTTATTAGAGACCCAGTACTTC
CASSAALLETQYF
>NA|NA|TRBJ1-5|TRBV28
TGTGCCACCTCAGAGGAGAAATATAGCAATCAGCCCCAGCATTTT
CATSEEKYSNQPQHF
>TRBD1|NA|TRBJ2-5|TRBV5-1
TGCGCCAGCAGCTCACAGGGGTTATGGGAGACCCAGTACTTC
CASSSQGLWETQYF
>NA|NA|TRBJ1-2|TRBV6-5
TGTGCCAGCAGCCAGGGCAGGGGCTATGGCTACACCTTC
CASSQGRGYGYTF
>TRBD1|NA|TRBJ2-7|TRBV7-2
TGTGCCAGCAGCCAGGGGGCGCAGGTCTACGAGCAGTACTTC
CASSQGAQVYEQYF
>NA|NA|TRBJ1-1|TRBV29-1
TGCAGCGGAGTCAAAAACGGGGACACTGAAGCTTTCTTT
CSGVKNGDTEAFF
>TRBD2|NA|TRBJ2-1|TRBV9
TGTGCCAGCAGCGTTTCGGGCCTAGCGGGGTACAATGAGCAGTTCTTC
CASSVSGLAGYNEQFF
>TRBD1|many|TRBJ1-2|TRBV4-3
TGCGCCAGCAGCCAAGAATCTACTTTCGCAGGGGGATATGGCTACACCTTC
CASSQESTFAGGYGYTF
>NA|NA|TRBJ2-6|TRBV19
TGTGCCAGTAGTAGACGCTCTGGGGCCAACGTCCTGACTTTC
CASSRRSGANVLTF
>NA|NA|TRBJ2-5|TRBV7-2
TGTGCCAGCAGCTTAGGTCGCCAGGGGAGGGAGACCCAGTACTTC
CASSLGRQGRETQYF
>NA|NA|TRBJ2-5|TRBV15
TGTGCCACCAGCAGAAACGGACCTGAGACCCAGTACTTC
CATSRNGPETQYF
>NA|few|TRBJ2-3|TRBV6-5
TGTGCCAGCAGCCCCCGGGGTGGCCAGGGGGATACGCAGTATTTT
CASSPRGGQGDTQYF
>NA|NA|TRBJ1-4|TRBV2
TGTGCCAGCAGTGCCGAGGGGGGTGAAAAACTGTTTTTT
CASSAEGGEKLFF
>NA|NA|TRBJ2-3|TRBV7-2
TGTGCCAGCAGCTTAGCGGCGTCTGCGGGCACAGATACGCAGTATTTT
CASSLAASAGTDTQYF
>TRBD1|NA|TRBJ1-5|TRBV5-6
TGTGCCAGCAGCTTGACAGGGGATCAGCCCCAGCATTTT
CASSLTGDQPQHF
>TRBD2|NA|TRBJ2-1|TRBV18
TGTGCCAGCTCCCCCGGGACTAGCGGGAGTAGATTTAGCAATGAGCAGTTCTTC
CASSPGTSGSRFSNEQFF
>NA|NA|TRBJ2-5|TRBV20-1
TGCAGTGCTAGCCAGCAAGAGACCCAGTACTTC
CSASQQETQYF
>TRBD1|few|TRBJ1-5|TRBV19
TGTGCCAGTAGTATGAGGAGGGGGACAGGGCTTAGCAATCAGCCCCAGCATTTT
CASSMRRGTGLSNQPQHF
>NA|NA|TRBJ2-6|TRBV28
TGTGCCAGCAGACCGGCAGGGACCAACTCTGGGGCCAACGTCCTGACTTTC
CASRPAGTNSGANVLTF
>TRBD1|NA|TRBJ2-3|TRBV6-5
TGTGCCAGCAGTAGACAGGGAAGCACAGATACGCAGTATTTT
CASSRQGSTDTQYF
>NA|few|TRBJ1-1|TRBV28
TGTGCCAGCAGTTTACGCGGGTGGGGGAACACTGAAGCTTTCTTT
CASSLRGWGNTEAFF
>TRBD2|NA|TRBJ2-1|TRBV5-4
TGTGCCAGCAGCTTGGTTGGTCTAGCGGCCTACAATGAGCAGTTCTTC
CASSLVGLAAYNEQFF
>TRBD2|few|TRBJ2-1|TRBV7-3
TGTGCCAGCAGCCCATCCGGGACTAGATCCAATGAGCAGTTCTTC
CASSPSGTRSNEQFF
>NA|many|TRBJ1-2|TRBV29-1
TGCAGCGTTGAAGATATGGAGAGGGGTTATGGCTACACCTTC
CSVEDMERGYGYTF